This entry lists 3 T cell receptor beta chains sequenced from one sample in a study of blood T cell repertoires in COVID-19. Here immunoSEQ multiplex PCR was the method, and the copy in TCRdb shows in-frame clones only, minus some. The sample gives about 380,000 clones, roughly four fifths of which show up once; roughly 1.1% is in the top ten. The sequenced sample consisted of peripheral blood. Every receptor here comes from a human donor with acute or convalescent COVID-19. The donor label of this sample is uncertain.

The chain combines TRBV24-1 with TRBJ2-1; TRBD2 might be the D (5 bases). Germline CDR1 KGHDR, CDR2 SFDVKD. The CDR3 length is 16 residues. Trimming pared 7 bases from V and 0 bases from J, leaving 15 bases between. CDR3 bases: TGTGCCACCAGCGACCCTCGGGGTGGCTCCTACAATGAGCAGTTCTTC. This codes for CATSDPRGGSYNEQFF.

CDR3 region: CASSPTGQDQPQHF. The CDR3 DNA follows: TGTGCCAGCTCACCAACAGGGCAGGATCAGCCCCAGCATTTT. V gene TRBV18 combines with J gene TRBJ1-5, with a possible D match to TRBD1 (6 bases). Per the germline V gene, CDR1 is KGHSH and CDR2 is LQKENI. V was shortened by 2 bases and J by 5 bases, with 10 bases between the two germline ends. CDR3 length equals 14 residues.

The chain combines TRBV19 with TRBJ1-6; D not certain. CDR3 length: 12 residues. Per the germline V gene, CDR1 is LNHDA and CDR2 is SQIVND (reference sequence). Trimming removed 6 bases at V and 7 bases at J, with 7 bases between. The CDR3 sequence: CASSAQNSPLHF. The CDR3 DNA follows: TGTGCCAGTAGCGCCCAGAATTCACCCCTCCACTTT.